This passage covers 27 T cell receptor beta chains from one sample sequenced in a study of T cells in Graves' hyperthyroidism and ophthalmopathy. Template material for amplifying TCR beta CDR3 regions consisted of RNA transcripts. In the first-round RT-PCR of the TCR CDR3, the HTBI primer set was used. MiXCR was run by TCRdb on the multiplex PCR reads, yielding one entry per CDR3 protein. The sample consists of about 700,000 distinct CDR3 sequences, around 15% of them appearing once. Source material: blood. The receptors here all came from a woman aged 18-29 years with Graves' hyperthyroidism.

This clonotype appeared many times. V gene TRBV6-2 or TRBV6-3 combines with J gene TRBJ1-2, with TRBD1 matching 9 bases. With V trimmed by 0 bases and J by 7 bases, 3 bases remained unmatched. This CDR3 contains 14 residues. Germline V gene sequence: CDR1 MNHEY, CDR2 SVGEGT. CDR3 loop: CASSYSNRGPGYTF. In DNA form, the CDR3 reads TGTGCCAGCAGTTACTCGAACAGGGGGCCTGGCTACACCTTC.

The DNA of the CDR3 is TGCAGTGCTTCACGGACAGGGAATCAGCCCCAGCATTTT. Its protein is CSASRTGNQPQHF. The V and J genes are TRBV20-1 and TRBJ1-5; 8 nucleotides match TRBD1. The V gene end was trimmed by 5 bases and the J gene end by 4 bases; junction bases not matched to a gene: 4. Germline V gene sequence: CDR1 DFQATT, CDR2 SNEGSKA (reference sequence). The CDR3 runs 13 residues.

The V gene is TRBV10-3, the J gene TRBJ2-3, with D hard to call. This CDR3 has 12 amino acids. The V gene's germline CDR1 is ENHRY and CDR2 SYGVKD. V gave up 4 bases and J gave up 6 bases, with 8 bases separating them. CDR3 loop: CAISGIEDTQYF. The CDR3 DNA follows: TGTGCCATCAGTGGCATAGAGGATACGCAGTATTTT.

This chain joins TRBV20-1 and TRBJ1-2; 7 bases are a match to TRBD1. Trimming at V came to 2 bases and at J to 0 bases, leaving 3 bases not matched to a gene. CDR3 size: 14 residues. Germline V gene data show CDR1 as DFQATT and CDR2 as SNEGSKA (reference sequence). CDR3: CSARQGGTNYGYTF. The CDR3 region has the DNA TGCAGTGCTAGACAGGGGGGCACTAACTATGGCTACACCTTC.

The table lists this clonotype with a few counts. The chain combines TRBV24-1 with TRBJ2-1; TRBD2 matches 8 bases. Trimming at V came to 1 base and at J to 12 bases, leaving 13 bases not matched to a gene. Germline V gives CDR1 KGHDR, CDR2 SFDVKD. CDR3 length equals 16 residues. The CDR3: CATSDFGGRSRMRQFF. The CDR3 DNA reads as TGTGCCACCAGTGATTTTGGCGGGAGGTCCCGCATGAGGCAGTTCTTC.

This clonotype was seen just once. The chain has TRBV7-2 and TRBJ2-1; possible D gene TRBD2, 5 bases. The CDR3 covers 15 residues. Trimming took 4 bases from V and 5 from J, leaving 15 bases between them. Germline V lookup: CDR1 SGHTA, CDR2 FQGNSA. The CDR3 protein is CASSSPGNDHNEQFF. The DNA for the CDR3 is TGTGCCAGCAGCTCCCCCGGGAATGACCACAATGAGCAGTTCTTC.

The chain uses TRBV6-1 and TRBJ2-6; 11 nucleotides align to TRBD1. CDR3 length: 17 residues. The junction had 4 bases not matched to a gene; V was cut back by 5 bases and J by 1 base. Germline-derived CDR1 and CDR2 are MNHNS and SASEGT. In nucleotides, the CDR3 is TGTGCCAGCAGTCGGACAGGGGGCGCGTCTGGGGCCAACGTCCTGACTTTC. It specifies CASSRTGGASGANVLTF.

The rearrangement links TRBV20-1 to TRBJ2-3; 14 bases line up with TRBD2. CDR3 length equals 15 residues. The J segment lost 4 bases and the V segment lost 5 bases, leaving 5 bases of the junction unmatched. The germline gives CDR1 DFQATT, CDR2 SNEGSKA (reference sequence). The CDR3 loop reads CSASGLAGVADTQYF. The CDR3 DNA follows: TGCAGTGCTTCGGGACTAGCGGGAGTCGCAGATACGCAGTATTTT.

The chain links TRBV7-9 to TRBJ2-1, with D perhaps TRBD2 (6 bases). The CDR3 has 15 amino acids. Germline loops: CDR1 SEHNR, CDR2 FQNEAQ (reference sequence). The V end was cut by 5 bases, the J end by 4 bases, with 15 bases between. The CDR3 coding sequence is TGTGCCAGCAGCCCCGGGAGAGTGCTGTACAATGAGCAGTTCTTC. Its protein product is CASSPGRVLYNEQFF. Full variable domain (remainder filled in from reference TRBV7-9 and TRBJ2-1): DTGVSQNPRHKITKRGQNVTFRCDPISEHNRLYWYRQTLGQGPEFLTYFQNEAQLEKSRLLSDRFSAERPKGSFSTLEIQRTEQGDSAMYLCASSPGRVLYNEQFFGPGTRLTVL.

This clonotype was seen repeatedly, ten times or more. V is TRBV30 and J is TRBJ2-2; maybe TRBD1 (5 bases). Germline CDR1 and CDR2: GTSNPN and SVGIG (reference sequence). The CDR3 extends over 12 amino acids. V lost 5 bases to trimming and J lost 2 bases, with 6 bases between them. The CDR3 loop is CAWDSNTGELFF. The DNA of the CDR3 is TGTGCCTGGGACAGCAACACCGGGGAGCTGTTTTTT.

This clonotype has a count of ten or more. V is TRBV2 and J is TRBJ2-2, with no clear D. The CDR3 runs 10 residues. V was clipped by 11 bases and J by 7 bases, with 8 bases between them. From germline, CDR1 is SNHLY and CDR2 FYNNEI. CDR3: CAVGYGELFF. CDR3 DNA: TGTGCCGTCGGGTACGGGGAGCTGTTTTTT.

In this sample, this clonotype turned up many times. The chain links TRBV29-1 to TRBJ2-7; TRBD2 matches 7 bases. The CDR3 is 15 amino acids. The germline V gene encodes CDR1 SQVTM and CDR2 ANQGSEA. The V and J ends lost 0 bases and 3 bases, in that order; junction bases with no gene match: 8. Written as DNA, the CDR3 is TGCAGCGTTGAAGATTACGCGGCTAGCGGCTACGAGCAGTACTTC. This translates into CSVEDYAASGYEQYF.

This clonotype was observed at least ten times. The rearrangement links TRBV11-3 to TRBJ2-5; TRBD1 agrees at 9 bases. Losses at the gene ends were 0 bases for V and 4 bases for J; bases not matched to a gene: 12. CDR1 SGHNT and CDR2 YENEEA come from the germline V gene. CDR3 length equals 18 residues. In nucleotides, the CDR3 is TGTGCCAGCAGCTTAGATGGGACAGGGATTCCGACGGGAGAGACCCAGTACTTC. It codes for CASSLDGTGIPTGETQYF.

This clonotype was counted only a few times. The chain employs TRBV30 and TRBJ2-7; 14 nucleotides agree with TRBD2. Germline trimming cut 5 bases from V and 5 bases from J; bases unmatched to any gene: 5. This CDR3 has 14 residues. Germline-derived CDR1 and CDR2 are GTSNPN and SVGIG (reference sequence). The CDR3 DNA reads TGTGCCTGGGAACCGGGACTAGCGGGAGACGAGCAGTACTTC. Translation gives CAWEPGLAGDEQYF.

This clonotype was seen at least ten times. DNA for the CDR3: TGCAGTGCTAGGATGAGGGACCCTAGGCGGCAGACCCAGTACTTC. This encodes CSARMRDPRRQTQYF. The chain couples TRBV20-1 to TRBJ2-5, with D perhaps given as TRBD1 or TRBD2 (5 bases each). Trimming cost V 3 bases and J 6 bases, with 20 bases left between them. The length of the CDR3 is 15 residues. Looked up from germline, CDR1 is DFQATT and CDR2 is SNEGSKA (reference sequence).

This clonotype was counted between two and nine times. The junction shows a germline mismatch at one end, possibly a read error. The CDR3 DNA is TGTGCCAGCAGCTTACGTACCGGCGAGCAGTGCTTC. Translation: CASSLRTGEQCF. The V and J genes are TRBV11-3 and TRBJ2-7; D gene unclear. The length of the CDR3 is 12 residues. The germline CDR1 and CDR2 sequences are SGHNT and YENEEA.

This clonotype has ten or more counts. The chain couples TRBV11-2 to TRBJ2-7; TRBD2 agrees at 8 bases. This CDR3 has 15 residues. Looked up from germline, CDR1 is SGHAT and CDR2 is FQNNGV. The V gene end was trimmed by 5 bases and the J gene end by 4 bases; junction bases not matched to a gene: 10. For the CDR3, the DNA is TGTGCCAGCAGCACCCCGGGACTAGGCGCTTACGAGCAGTACTTC. Protein product: CASSTPGLGAYEQYF.

This clonotype has a count of ten or more. V is TRBV7-9 and J is TRBJ2-7; no clear D gene. In germline, CDR1 is SEHNR, CDR2 FQNEAQ (reference sequence). The CDR3 extends over 12 amino acids. Trimming removed 9 bases from V and 2 bases from J, with 11 bases in between. This CDR3 reads CASSTGAYEQYF. In DNA, the CDR3 is TGTGCCAGTTCCACTGGAGCCTACGAGCAGTACTTC.

The chain has TRBV30 and TRBJ1-6; 12 bases map to TRBD1. Germline-derived CDR1 and CDR2 are GTSNPN and SVGIG (reference sequence). The CDR3 has 17 amino acids. Trimming took 3 bases from V and 8 from J; bases not matched to a gene: 11. CDR3 in DNA: TGTGCCTGGAGCGCTAAGGGACAGGGGGCGAGGGATTCACCCCTCCACTTT. This translates into CAWSAKGQGARDSPLHF.

The J gene is TRBJ1-1, the V gene TRBV30; no reliable D call. From germline, CDR1 is GTSNPN and CDR2 SVGIG (reference sequence). V was trimmed by 5 bases and J by 12 bases, leaving 13 bases between them. The length of the CDR3 is 10 residues. Here the CDR3 reads CAWGIQITFF. The CDR3 DNA is TGTGCCTGGGGCATACAGATAACTTTCTTT.

The chain joins TRBV3-1 to TRBJ2-1; no clear D. Per germline, CDR1 LGHDT and CDR2 YNNKEL (reference sequence). This CDR3 comprises 12 residues. V lost 2 bases, J lost 8 bases, and 7 bases lay in between. The DNA of the CDR3 is TGTGCCAGCAGCCAACTCTGGGATGAGCAGTTCTTC. Protein sequence: CASSQLWDEQFF.

The sample holds many counts of this clonotype. The chain joins TRBV6-1 to TRBJ2-1, with D possibly being TRBD2 (5 bases). V was pared by 6 bases and J by 4 bases, with 16 bases between. The CDR3 is 15 residues long. Germline V gives CDR1 MNHNS, CDR2 SASEGT. CDR3 region: CASSQSPTGYNEQFF. CDR3 nucleotide sequence: TGTGCCAGCAGCCAGAGCCCGACGGGGTACAATGAGCAGTTCTTC.

The gene calls are TRBV20-1 and TRBJ1-3; D gene uncertain. The CDR3 extends over 13 amino acids. Germline assignment: CDR1 DFQATT and CDR2 SNEGSKA (reference sequence). Deletions cut 2 bases from V and 0 bases from J, with 5 bases between. The CDR3 spells CSARKSSGNTIYF. The CDR3 DNA reads TGCAGTGCTAGAAAGAGCTCTGGAAACACCATATATTTT.

This clonotype was counted many times. The chain uses TRBV2 and TRBJ2-7; TRBD1 matches 10 bases. Germline V gene data show CDR1 as SNHLY and CDR2 as FYNNEI. J lost 6 bases, V lost 6 bases, and 8 bases had no gene match. This CDR3 region has 14 residues. CDR3 region: CASSRQGALGEQYF. As DNA, the CDR3 is TGTGCCAGCAGCCGACAGGGGGCCCTCGGCGAGCAGTACTTC. The variable domain in full, completed from reference TRBV2 and TRBJ2-7, reads EPEVTQTPSHQVTQMGQEVILRCVPISNHLYFYWYRQILGQKVEFLVSFYNNEISEKSEIFDDQFSVERPDGSNFTLKIRSTKLEDSAMYFCASSRQGALGEQYFGPGTRLTVT.

This clonotype was found many times. The V gene is TRBV6-6, the J gene TRBJ2-2; D not resolved. The V gene lost 0 bases and the J gene lost 1 base, with 9 bases spanning the gap. Germline CDR1 and CDR2: MNHNY and SVGAGI (reference sequence). The CDR3 totals 16 residues. The DNA for the CDR3 is TGTGCCAGCAGTTACTCGTCCGGGTTGAACACCGGGGAGCTGTTTTTT. Translating it yields CASSYSSGLNTGELFF.

This clonotype was observed a handful of times. This chain joins TRBV10-2 and TRBJ1-5; 7 positions match TRBD1. CDR3 length equals 15 residues. CDR1 and CDR2 from the germline V gene are WSHSY and SAAADI. V was pared by 0 bases and J by 7 bases, with 6 bases of the junction left unmatched. The CDR3 nucleotides read TGCGCCAGCAGTGAGTCAAAGGGGGCTCGGCAGCCCCAGCATTTT. Protein sequence: CASSESKGARQPQHF.

In its sample, this clonotype was seen a few times. The chain employs TRBV24-1 and TRBJ2-1; 8 bases are shared with TRBD1. Germline CDR1 and CDR2: KGHDR and SFDVKD. This CDR3 has 16 amino acids. V dropped 3 bases and J dropped 7; count of bases not matched to a gene: 10. This CDR3 reads CATSDRPGRGRNEQFF. The CDR3 nucleotides read TGTGCCACCAGTGATCGGCCGGGCAGGGGGCGAAATGAGCAGTTCTTC.